This T cell receptor (beta chain) originates from a study of T cell responses to AZD1222 COVID-19 vaccine. At the level of the study: Both about-4-week and about-12-week second-dose recipients were combined.

Profiling relied on immunoSEQ multiplex PCR, and the TCRdb table lists in-frame clones only, not all of them. The repertoire holds around 150,000 clones, with 88% as singletons. Germline V gene lookup returns CDR1 SGHDT and CDR2 YYEEEE. This CDR3 has 14 amino acids. Trimming removed 0 bases from V and 3 bases from J, with 10 bases in between. Study-level findings and limits: Of the AZD1222 recipients, only five or six were seropositive at baseline. White British donors predominated, females outnumbered males, and clonal diversity was possibly underestimated. A reported finding is that nearly half of spike-specific TCRs target unmutated variant regions.

In the case of this clone: What it recognizes is unknown.

The sequence was collected from an adult in good health. The J gene is TRBJ2-7, the V gene TRBV5-6, with D perhaps matching TRBD2 (5 bases). This material consisted of peripheral blood, taken on day 0 of AZD1222 vaccination. CDR3 amino acids: CASSLVGSRYEQYF. CDR3 nucleotides: TGTGCCAGCAGCTTGGTTGGGAGCCGCTACGAGCAGTACTTC.